This TCR beta chain is drawn from a study of T cell responses to AZD1222 COVID-19 vaccine. Clones were sequenced by immunoSEQ multiplex PCR, and TCRdb holds only the in-frame ones, with some missing. The profile shows approximately 140,000 clones, approximately 89% of them singletons. This CDR3 comprises 13 residues. Trimming took off 1 base at V and 3 bases at J, with 1 base between the two ends. This TCR was recovered from an adult in good health. The specimen comprised peripheral blood, sampled on day 0 of AZD1222 vaccination. The chain links TRBV12-3 or TRBV12-4 to TRBJ2-6; D is ambiguous. The CDR3 sequence: CASSLDGANVLTF. Written as DNA, the CDR3 is TGTGCCAGCAGTTTAGATGGGGCCAACGTCCTGACTTTC.